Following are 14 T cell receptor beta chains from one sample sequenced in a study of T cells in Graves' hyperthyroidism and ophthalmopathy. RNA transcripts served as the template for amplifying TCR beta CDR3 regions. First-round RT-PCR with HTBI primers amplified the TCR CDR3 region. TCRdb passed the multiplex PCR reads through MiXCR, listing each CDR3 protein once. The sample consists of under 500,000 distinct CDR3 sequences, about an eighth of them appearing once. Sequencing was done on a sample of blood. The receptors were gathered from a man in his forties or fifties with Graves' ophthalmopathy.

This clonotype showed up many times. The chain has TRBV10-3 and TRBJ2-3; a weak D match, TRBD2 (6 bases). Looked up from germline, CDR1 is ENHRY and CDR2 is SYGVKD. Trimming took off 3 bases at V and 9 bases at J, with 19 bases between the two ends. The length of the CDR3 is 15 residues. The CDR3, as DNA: TGTGCCATCAGTGATAAAGGAGGGAGAAGTCAGACGCAGTATTTT. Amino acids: CAISDKGGRSQTQYF.

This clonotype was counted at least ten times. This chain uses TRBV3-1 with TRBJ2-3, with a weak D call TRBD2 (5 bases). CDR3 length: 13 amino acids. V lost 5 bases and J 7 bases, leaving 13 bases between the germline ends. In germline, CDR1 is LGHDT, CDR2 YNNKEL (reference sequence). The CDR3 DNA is TGTGCCAGCAGCGCCGGGGATCGGAATACGCAGTATTTT. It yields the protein CASSAGDRNTQYF.

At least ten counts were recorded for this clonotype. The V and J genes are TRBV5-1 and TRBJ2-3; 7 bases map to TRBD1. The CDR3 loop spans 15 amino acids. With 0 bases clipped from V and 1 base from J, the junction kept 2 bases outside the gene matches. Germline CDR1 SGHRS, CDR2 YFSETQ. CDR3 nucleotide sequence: TGCGCCAGCAGCTTGGGGACAGGACGCACAGATACGCAGTATTTT. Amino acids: CASSLGTGRTDTQYF.

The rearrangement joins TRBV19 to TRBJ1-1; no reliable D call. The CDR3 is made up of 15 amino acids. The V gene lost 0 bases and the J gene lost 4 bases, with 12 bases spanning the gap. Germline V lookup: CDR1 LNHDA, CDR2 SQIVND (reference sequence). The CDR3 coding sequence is TGTGCCAGTAGTATAGATCGGGCCGGTGGCACTGAAGCTTTCTTT. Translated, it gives CASSIDRAGGTEAFF. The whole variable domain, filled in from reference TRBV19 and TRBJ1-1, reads DGGITQSPKYLFRKEGQNVTLSCEQNLNHDAMYWYRQDPGQGLRLIYYSQIVNDFQKGDIAEGYSVSREKKESFPLTVTSAQKNPTAFYLCASSIDRAGGTEAFFGQGTRLTVV.

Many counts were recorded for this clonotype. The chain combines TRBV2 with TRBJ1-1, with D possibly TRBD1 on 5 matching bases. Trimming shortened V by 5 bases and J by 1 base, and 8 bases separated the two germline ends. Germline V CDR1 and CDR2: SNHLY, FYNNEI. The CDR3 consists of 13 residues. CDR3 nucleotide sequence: TGTGCCAGCAGTTCGACAGCGAACACTGAAGCTTTCTTT. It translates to CASSSTANTEAFF.

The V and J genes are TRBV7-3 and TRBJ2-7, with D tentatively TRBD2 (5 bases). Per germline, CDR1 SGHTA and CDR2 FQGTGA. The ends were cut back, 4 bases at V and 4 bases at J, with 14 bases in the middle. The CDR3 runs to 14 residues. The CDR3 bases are TGTGCCAGCAGCTCCCCCGGGGTGATTTACGAGCAGTACTTC. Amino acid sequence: CASSSPGVIYEQYF.

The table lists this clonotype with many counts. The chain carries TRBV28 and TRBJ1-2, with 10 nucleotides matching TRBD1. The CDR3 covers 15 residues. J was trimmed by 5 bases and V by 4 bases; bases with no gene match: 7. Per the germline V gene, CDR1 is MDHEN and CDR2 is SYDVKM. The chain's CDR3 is CASSSHRDRGYGYTF. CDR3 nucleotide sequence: TGTGCCAGCAGTTCACACCGGGACAGGGGTTATGGCTACACCTTC.

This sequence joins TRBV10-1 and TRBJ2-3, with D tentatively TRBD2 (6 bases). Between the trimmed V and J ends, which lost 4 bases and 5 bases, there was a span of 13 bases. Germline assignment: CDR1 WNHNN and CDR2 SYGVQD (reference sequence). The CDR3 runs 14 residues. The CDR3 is CASSGREWRDTQYF. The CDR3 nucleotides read TGCGCCAGCAGTGGTCGGGAGTGGCGAGATACGCAGTATTTT.

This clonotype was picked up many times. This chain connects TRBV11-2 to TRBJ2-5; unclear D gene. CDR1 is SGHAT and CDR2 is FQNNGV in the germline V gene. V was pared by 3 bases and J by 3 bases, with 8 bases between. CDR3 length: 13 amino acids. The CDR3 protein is CASSFNPEETQYF. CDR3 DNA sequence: TGTGCCAGCAGCTTCAACCCAGAAGAGACCCAGTACTTC.

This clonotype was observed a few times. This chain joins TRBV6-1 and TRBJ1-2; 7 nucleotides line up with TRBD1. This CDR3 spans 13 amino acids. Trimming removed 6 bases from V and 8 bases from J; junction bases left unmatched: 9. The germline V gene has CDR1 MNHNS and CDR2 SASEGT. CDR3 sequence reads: CASSARQGWGYTF. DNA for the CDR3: TGTGCCAGCAGCGCCAGACAGGGCTGGGGCTACACCTTC.

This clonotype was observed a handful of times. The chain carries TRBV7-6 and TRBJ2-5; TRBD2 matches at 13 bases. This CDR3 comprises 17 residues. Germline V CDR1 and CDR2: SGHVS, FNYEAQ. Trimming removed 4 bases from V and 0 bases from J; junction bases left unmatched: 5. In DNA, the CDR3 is TGTGCCAGCAGCTCGGGACTAGCGGGAATGTACCAAGAGACCCAGTACTTC. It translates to CASSSGLAGMYQETQYF.

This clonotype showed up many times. Here the CDR3 DNA reads TGTGCCAGCAGCTTAGATCAGCAACAAGAGACCCAGTACTTC. Its translation is CASSLDQQQETQYF. The gene calls are TRBV7-9 and TRBJ2-5; D unclear. V was shortened by 1 base and J by 2 bases, with 8 bases between the two germline ends. The CDR3 is made up of 14 amino acids. Germline CDR1 is SEHNR and CDR2 is FQNEAQ (reference sequence).

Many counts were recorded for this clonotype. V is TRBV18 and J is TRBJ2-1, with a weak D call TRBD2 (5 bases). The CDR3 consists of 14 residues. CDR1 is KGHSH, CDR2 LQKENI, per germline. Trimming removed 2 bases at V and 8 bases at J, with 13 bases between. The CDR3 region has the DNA TGTGCCAGCTCACCAGGTGGAGGTTCATATGAGCAGTTCTTC. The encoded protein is CASSPGGGSYEQFF.

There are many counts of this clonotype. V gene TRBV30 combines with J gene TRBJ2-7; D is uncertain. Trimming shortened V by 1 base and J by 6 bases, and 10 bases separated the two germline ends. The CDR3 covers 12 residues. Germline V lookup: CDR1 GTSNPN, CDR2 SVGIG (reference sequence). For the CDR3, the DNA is TGTGCCTGGAGTGGAGAACCTGCCGAGCAGTACTTC. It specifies CAWSGEPAEQYF.